The 22 T cell receptor beta chains reported below all come from one sample, sequenced in a study of blood T cells in healthy people across ages. Primers used in a second PCR of about 6 to 11 cycles were a sample-barcoded 5' primer and a J-beta primer mix. TCRdb fed the 5' RACE reads into MiXCR, producing one record per CDR3 protein. Of 800,000 or so distinct CDR3 sequences listed, roughly 46% are singletons. Sequencing was carried out using blood. These receptors originate from a man older than 75 in good health.

The J gene is TRBJ2-7, the V gene TRBV7-9; TRBD2 matches at 11 bases. Germline V gene lookup returns CDR1 SEHNR and CDR2 FQNEAQ (reference sequence). The CDR3 has 14 amino acids. V shed 3 bases and J 5 bases; nucleotides not matched to a gene: 3. The CDR3 is CASSLTSGTHEQYF. The DNA for the CDR3 is TGTGCCAGCAGCTTGACTAGCGGGACCCACGAGCAGTACTTC.

The chain joins TRBV20-1 to TRBJ2-1; TRBD2 aligns across 8 bases. Unmatched junction bases numbered 12, after V lost 2 bases and J lost 6 bases. Per the germline V gene, CDR1 is DFQATT and CDR2 is SNEGSKA (reference sequence). The length of the CDR3 is 16 residues. CDR3 DNA: TGCAGTGCTAGACAACCCAGCGGGGGATTTGGCAATGAGCAGTTCTTC. Translation: CSARQPSGGFGNEQFF.

The rearrangement links TRBV27 to TRBJ1-4, with 7 positions matching TRBD1. Germline trimming cut 6 bases from V and 5 bases from J; bases unmatched to any gene: 6. The CDR3 loop spans 14 amino acids. In germline, CDR1 is MNHEY, CDR2 SMNVEV (reference sequence). This CDR3 is CASSTGQWNEKLFF. The CDR3 DNA sequence: TGTGCCAGCAGCACGGGACAGTGGAATGAAAAACTGTTTTTT.

This chain connects TRBV27 to TRBJ2-2, with D unresolved. Deletions cut 8 bases from V and 0 bases from J, with 13 bases between. Germline V gene sequence: CDR1 MNHEY, CDR2 SMNVEV (reference sequence). The CDR3 is made up of 15 amino acids. The CDR3 region has the DNA TGTGCCAGCGGAACAACAAACGCGAACACCGGGGAGCTGTTTTTT. As protein: CASGTTNANTGELFF.

This clonotype was counted many times. V and J are TRBV5-1 and TRBJ2-3; D perhaps matches TRBD2 (5 bases). Trimming took off 0 bases at V and 5 bases at J, with 10 bases between the two ends. The CDR3 extends over 14 amino acids. Germline CDR1 and CDR2: SGHRS and YFSETQ. The CDR3 DNA follows: TGCGCCAGCAGCTTGGCGTCTAGCCGAGATACGCAGTATTTT. It codes for CASSLASSRDTQYF.

The chain is built from TRBV7-2 and TRBJ2-2; 9 nucleotides line up with TRBD1. The CDR3 covers 14 residues. V lost 4 bases, J lost 8 bases, and 5 bases stayed unmatched. Germline V gene sequence: CDR1 SGHTA, CDR2 FQGNSA. The CDR3 region is CASSSQGAPGELFF. The CDR3 coding sequence is TGTGCCAGCAGCTCACAGGGGGCGCCTGGGGAGCTGTTTTTT.

Concerning this clonotype: A read error is possible here, since a much larger clone lies one base away. The chain uses TRBV7-2 and TRBJ1-2; D might be TRBD1 (5 bases). Germline CDR1 reads SGHTA; CDR2 reads FQGNSA. This CDR3 comprises 14 residues. DNA of the CDR3: TGTGCCAGCATCTTAGCGGGGACGGAGTATGGCTACACCTTC. Translated, it gives CASILAGTEYGYTF.

The chain has TRBV5-1 and TRBJ2-5; D is possibly TRBD1 (5 bases). Germline V lookup: CDR1 SGHRS, CDR2 YFSETQ. Trimming removed 1 base from V and 2 bases from J, with 9 bases in between. The CDR3 runs 14 residues. In DNA form, the CDR3 reads TGCGCCAGCAGCTTGCGGACACGACAAGAGACCCAGTACTTC. It specifies CASSLRTRQETQYF.

In its sample, this clonotype was seen once. The CDR3 loop is CAWSLSGAKNIQYF. DNA of the CDR3: TGTGCCTGGAGTCTCAGTGGGGCCAAAAACATTCAGTACTTC. This chain connects TRBV30 to TRBJ2-4; no reliable D call. Germline values: CDR1 GTSNPN, CDR2 SVGIG (reference sequence). Trimming removed 2 bases at V and 1 base at J, with 9 bases between. CDR3 size: 14 residues.

The chain uses TRBV29-1 and TRBJ2-4; a weak D match, TRBD1 (6 bases). The J call may be in error: the DNA end matches TRBJ2-7 better. This CDR3 is built from 13 residues. The germline gives CDR1 SQVTM, CDR2 ANQGSEA. CDR3 DNA sequence: TGCAGCGTGGGGGTCACAGGGTCAGACGAGCAGTACTTC. This gives the protein CSVGVTGSDEQYF.

This clonotype was found a few times. The V call is TRBV12-3 or TRBV12-4, the J call TRBJ1-2, with 9 bases matching TRBD1. The V segment lost 6 bases and the J segment 8 bases; nucleotides outside the gene matches: 7. CDR3 length equals 13 residues. CDR3 residues: CASSQDRGGGYTF. The CDR3 region has the DNA TGTGCCAGCAGCCAGGACAGGGGTGGCGGCTACACCTTC.

This clonotype was seen many times. The chain recombines TRBV20-1 with TRBJ2-1; TRBD2 agrees at 9 bases. There are 13 residues in the CDR3. V was clipped by 5 bases and J by 7 bases; unmatched bases: 6. Germline V lookup: CDR1 DFQATT, CDR2 SNEGSKA (reference sequence). CDR3 region: CSAPGLARNEQFF. For the CDR3, the DNA is TGCAGTGCTCCGGGACTAGCAAGGAATGAGCAGTTCTTC.

As for this clonotype: An end of the junction does not agree with germline; a read error may underlie this. V and J are TRBV20-1 and TRBJ1-6, with a weak D call TRBD1 (5 bases). CDR1 is DFQATT, CDR2 SNEGSKA, per germline (reference sequence). The CDR3 sequence is 15 residues long. The CDR3 is CSARGPGRSNSSLHF. CDR3 nucleotide sequence: TGCAGTGCCCGAGGCCCGGGACGCTCCAATTCATCCCTCCACTTT.

The chain is built from TRBV29-1 and TRBJ2-7; D gene ambiguous. CDR1 is SQVTM and CDR2 is ANQGSEA in the germline V gene. The CDR3 is made up of 15 amino acids. Trimming stripped 2 bases from V and 3 bases from J, with 17 bases between. DNA of the CDR3: TGCAGCGTTGAATCCTCGGCAGGACCGGTCTACGAGCAGTACTTC. Amino acid sequence: CSVESSAGPVYEQYF.

This sequence joins TRBV4-3 and TRBJ2-7, with D uncertain. Trimming left V 0 bases short and J 3 bases short, with 12 bases between. Germline-derived CDR1 and CDR2 are LGHNA and YSLEER. The CDR3 runs 15 residues. CDR3 sequence: CASSQDHLQVYEQYF. The CDR3 nucleotides are TGCGCCAGCAGCCAAGATCATTTGCAGGTCTACGAGCAGTACTTC.

This clonotype was seen a few times. This chain uses TRBV20-1 with TRBJ2-1; D perhaps matches TRBD2 (7 bases). V lost 0 bases and J lost 10, with 16 bases in between. Germline assignment: CDR1 DFQATT and CDR2 SNEGSKA (reference sequence). The CDR3 is made up of 14 amino acids. The DNA for the CDR3 is TGCAGTGCTAGAGATTATACTCGCGGGGGCGAGCAGTTCTTC. It codes for CSARDYTRGGEQFF.

This clonotype occurred a few times. The V gene is TRBV5-5, the J gene TRBJ1-6; TRBD1 matches at 10 bases. CDR1 and CDR2 (germline): SGHKS, YYEKEE (reference sequence). V was clipped by 5 bases and J by 7 bases; unmatched bases: 6. This CDR3 is 15 amino acids long. The CDR3 sequence: CASREGQGLNSPLHF. CDR3 coding DNA: TGTGCCAGCAGGGAGGGACAGGGGTTGAATTCACCCCTCCACTTT.

The chain links TRBV7-2 to TRBJ2-1, with 11 bases lining up with TRBD2. The germline V gene encodes CDR1 SGHTA and CDR2 FQGNSA. Trimming took 5 bases from V and 5 from J; bases not matched to a gene: 11. The CDR3 covers 17 residues. The CDR3 loop is CASSRRSGLAGNNEQFF. The CDR3 nucleotides are TGTGCCAGCAGCCGAAGGTCCGGACTAGCGGGCAACAATGAGCAGTTCTTC. The full variable domain, its missing parts supplied by reference TRBV7-2 and TRBJ2-1, is GAGVSQSPSNKVTEKGKDVELRCDPISGHTALYWYRQSLGQGLEFLIYFQGNSAPDKSGLPSDRFSAERTGGSVSTLTIQRTQQEDSAVYLCASSRRSGLAGNNEQFFGPGTRLTVL.

CDR3 DNA sequence: TGCAGTGTCGTCCGGGGATTGGGTGAAGCTTTCTTT. It is translated as CSVVRGLGEAFF. The chain recombines TRBV20-1 with TRBJ1-1; D not resolved. CDR3 size: 12 residues. CDR1 and CDR2 (germline): DFQATT, SNEGSKA (reference sequence). Deletions cut 7 bases from V and 7 bases from J, with 16 bases between.

This clonotype appeared many times. A read error may produce the germline difference seen at one junction end. The rearrangement links TRBV5-1 to TRBJ2-3; D is undetermined. From germline, CDR1 is SGHRS and CDR2 YFSETQ. This CDR3 region has 11 residues. CDR3 sequence (DNA): TGTGCCAGCAGTTTTGCAGATACGCAGTATTTT. Protein sequence: CASSFADTQYF.

Only a few counts were recorded for this clonotype. The chain combines TRBV29-1 with TRBJ2-5; 11 bases are shared with TRBD1. Germline V gives CDR1 SQVTM, CDR2 ANQGSEA. V lost 6 bases and J lost 5; bases outside the gene matches: 8. The CDR3 sequence is 14 residues long. The chain's CDR3 is CSVGGQGGRETQYF. DNA for the CDR3: TGCAGCGTAGGGGGACAGGGGGGTCGTGAGACCCAGTACTTC.

The chain is built from TRBV7-2 and TRBJ2-5, with TRBD1 matching over 8 bases. CDR1 and CDR2 from the germline V gene are SGHTA and FQGNSA. V shed 4 bases and J 11 bases; nucleotides not matched to a gene: 9. The CDR3 has 13 residues. The CDR3 DNA reads TGTGCCAGCAGCTCGGACAGGGAGAATGAGCAGTACTTC. Translation: CASSSDRENEQYF.